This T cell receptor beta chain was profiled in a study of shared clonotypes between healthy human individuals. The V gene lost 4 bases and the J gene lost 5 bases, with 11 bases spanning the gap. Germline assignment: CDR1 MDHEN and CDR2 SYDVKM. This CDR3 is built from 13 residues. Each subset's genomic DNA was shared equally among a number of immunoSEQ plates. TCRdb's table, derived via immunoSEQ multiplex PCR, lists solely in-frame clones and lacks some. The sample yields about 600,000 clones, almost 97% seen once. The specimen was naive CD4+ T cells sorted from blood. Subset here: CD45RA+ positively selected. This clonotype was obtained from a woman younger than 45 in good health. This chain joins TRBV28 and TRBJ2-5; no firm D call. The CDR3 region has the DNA TGTGCCAGCAGTTCCCCCCCCCTGGAGACCCAGTACTTC. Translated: CASSSPPLETQYF.